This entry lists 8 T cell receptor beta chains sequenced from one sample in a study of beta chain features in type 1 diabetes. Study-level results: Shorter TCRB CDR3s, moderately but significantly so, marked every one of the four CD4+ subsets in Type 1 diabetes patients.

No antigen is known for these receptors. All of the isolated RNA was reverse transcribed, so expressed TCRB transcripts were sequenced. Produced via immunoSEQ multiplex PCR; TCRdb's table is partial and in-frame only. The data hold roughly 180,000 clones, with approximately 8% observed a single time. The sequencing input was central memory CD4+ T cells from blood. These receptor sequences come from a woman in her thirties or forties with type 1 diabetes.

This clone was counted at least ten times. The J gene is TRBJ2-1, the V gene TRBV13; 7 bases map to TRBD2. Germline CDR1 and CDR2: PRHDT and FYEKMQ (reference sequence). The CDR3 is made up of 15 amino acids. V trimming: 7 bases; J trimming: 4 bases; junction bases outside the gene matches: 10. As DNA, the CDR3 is TGTGCCAGCATCACAAATAGCGGGTCGTACAATGAGCAGTTCTTC. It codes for CASITNSGSYNEQFF.

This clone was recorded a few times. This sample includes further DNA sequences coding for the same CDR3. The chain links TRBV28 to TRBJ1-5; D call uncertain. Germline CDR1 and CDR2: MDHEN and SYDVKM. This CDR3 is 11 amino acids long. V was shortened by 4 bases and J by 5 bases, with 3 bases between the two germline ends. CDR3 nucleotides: TGTGCCAGCAGTTCGTATCAGCCCCAGCATTTT. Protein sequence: CASSSYQPQHF. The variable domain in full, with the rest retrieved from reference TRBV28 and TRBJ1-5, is DVKVTQSSRYLVKRTGEKVFLECVQDMDHENMFWYRQDPGLGLRLIYFSYDVKMKEKGDIPEGYSVSREKKERFSLILESASTNQTSMYLCASSSYQPQHFGDGTRLSIL.

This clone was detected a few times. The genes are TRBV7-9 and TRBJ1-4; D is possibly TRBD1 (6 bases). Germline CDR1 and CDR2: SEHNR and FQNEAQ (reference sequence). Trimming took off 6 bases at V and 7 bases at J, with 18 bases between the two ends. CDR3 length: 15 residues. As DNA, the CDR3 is TGTGCCAGCAGGAAGAGTACCGGACAGTCTGAAAAACTGTTTTTT. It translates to CASRKSTGQSEKLFF.

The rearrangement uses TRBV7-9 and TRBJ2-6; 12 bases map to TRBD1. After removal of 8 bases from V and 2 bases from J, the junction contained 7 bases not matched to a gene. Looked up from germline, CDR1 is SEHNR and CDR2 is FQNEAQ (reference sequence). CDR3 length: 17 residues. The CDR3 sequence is CASRGDRGLPGANVLTF. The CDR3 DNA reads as TGTGCCAGCCGGGGGGACAGGGGGCTCCCTGGGGCCAACGTCCTGACTTTC.

The CDR3 loop reads CASSITRSSGYGYTF. The CDR3 DNA is TGTGCCAGCAGCATTACCCGGTCGTCGGGCTATGGCTACACCTTC. V usage is TRBV7-2 and J usage is TRBJ1-2; D is undetermined. The CDR3 contains 15 residues. Germline CDR1 reads SGHTA; CDR2 reads FQGNSA. V lost 5 bases and J lost 4, with 17 bases in between. The complete variable domain, with remaining parts taken from reference TRBV7-2 and TRBJ1-2, reads GAGVSQSPSNKVTEKGKDVELRCDPISGHTALYWYRQSLGQGLEFLIYFQGNSAPDKSGLPSDRFSAERTGGSVSTLTIQRTQQEDSAVYLCASSITRSSGYGYTFGSGTRLTVV.

CDR3 sequence: CASSPLGQTLYGYTF. CDR3 sequence (DNA): TGTGCCAGCAGCCCACTGGGACAGACCCTTTATGGCTACACCTTC. The V and J genes are TRBV7-9 and TRBJ1-2, with 7 positions matching TRBD1. This CDR3 is 15 amino acids long. Germline trimming cut 5 bases from V and 5 bases from J; bases unmatched to any gene: 11. Germline values: CDR1 SEHNR, CDR2 FQNEAQ (reference sequence).

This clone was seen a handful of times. DNA for the CDR3: TGCGCCAGCAGCGGAGACAGGGTCGGAGGCTACACCTTC. Protein sequence: CASSGDRVGGYTF. This rearrangement joins TRBV10-2 to TRBJ1-2, with TRBD1 matching 7 bases. This CDR3 has 13 amino acids. Trimming took 6 bases from V and 8 from J; bases not matched to a gene: 9. Germline CDR1 and CDR2: WSHSY and SAAADI.

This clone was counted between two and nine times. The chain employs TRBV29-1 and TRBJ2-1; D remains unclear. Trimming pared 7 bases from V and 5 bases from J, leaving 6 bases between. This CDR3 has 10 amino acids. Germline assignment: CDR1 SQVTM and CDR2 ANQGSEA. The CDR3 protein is CSGGHNEQFF. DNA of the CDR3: TGCAGCGGCGGCCACAATGAGCAGTTCTTC.